What follows is one T cell receptor beta chain and its context. Its antigen is currently not known. Base qualities are not at hand, and no much larger clone is one base apart. This specimen comes from a study of blood T cell repertoires in COVID-19 (dated by TCRdb to between 2020 and 2021). Regarding the study in general: Collaborator samples came from the United States, Italy and Spain and covered acute and convalescent phases of COVID-19. A de-identified subject ID, COVID-19 status, age in years and sex were almost always included in the sample metadata. The repertoires were made available in a free public database intended to serve as a resource for research on the immune response to SARS-CoV-2. The material from the prospective study consisted of cDNA or gDNA derived from T cells, B-cell-depleted T cells, or PBMCs. Subjects who had been exposed to COVID-19, were actively infected with it, or had recovered from it provided the deeply sampled blood TCRbeta repertoires that made up the dataset. The samples were drawn from the first 160 participants of the ongoing ImmuneRACE study and from some 1,300 subjects provided by 6 global collaborators. Where available, HLA class I and class II types were obtained from metadata supplied by the sample provider rather than from assay-based typing.

TCRbeta CDR3 regions were amplified from genomic DNA using the immunoSEQ Assay, a bias-controlled multiplex PCR. Concerning the study's data processing: The number of nucleated cells in each sample was estimated from the amplification of reference gene primers within the assay. To quantify the absolute abundance of each unique TCRbeta CDR3 rearrangement, sequence reads were collapsed and filtered. Productive Simpson clonality was computed per sample as the square root of Simpson's diversity index over productive rearrangements. Not all clones reach the TCRdb copy of this immuneACCESS table, which keeps in-frame sequences only. Checked studies attribute under half of the gap to unresolved V genes and leave the rest unexplained. V and J calls and clone size are given by that table; D and trimming were obtained from the DNA. A total of fewer than 300,000 clones appear in this sample, 84% of them only once. Clones ranked in the top ten supply approximately 14% of the sample.

In Seattle, one collaborating source enrolled patients while the infection was active and tracked those patients longitudinally over the course of disease. The collaborating institutions used their own protocols to collect whole blood in K2EDTA tubes. Collaborator samples were shipped for TCRbeta analysis as frozen whole blood, isolated PBMCs, or DNA extracted from either sample type. Beyond this particular receptor, the publication reports: How much clinical and demographic metadata was included differed by source and by participant, and the metadata was provided uncurated.

The receptor was isolated from a person aged 70 to 85 with COVID-19, enrolled during active disease. The sequenced material came from peripheral blood.

The CDR3 reads as follows: CASSSQGLGEQYF. The sequenced DNA: TGTGCCAGCAGCTCGCAGGGGTTGGGCGAGCAGTACTTC. The rearranged chain carries TRBV7-2 and TRBJ2-7; the best D guess is TRBD1, with 6 bases matching. From the cysteine through the phenylalanine, the CDR3 covers 13 amino acids. Of the read, only the CDR3 DNA is kept; its 39 bases are in frame from base 1. From the germline V gene, CDR1 is SGHTA and CDR2 is FQGNSA. V is clipped by 4 bases and J by 6 bases, and the sequence between their germline boundaries is 13 bases long. The CDR3, completed at both ends by the reference TRBV7-2 and TRBJ2-7 genes, gives the full variable domain GAGVSQSPSNKVTEKGKDVELRCDPISGHTALYWYRQSLGQGLEFLIYFQGNSAPDKSGLPSDRFSAERTGGSVSTLTIQRTQQEDSAVYLCASSSQGLGEQYFGPGTRLTVT.